The 25 T cell receptor beta chains reported below all come from one sample, sequenced in a study of T-cell reconstitution after alpha-beta-depleted transplantation in children. The library targeted TCRbeta and was prepared with unique molecular identifiers. In TCRdb, the PCR reads were re-called with MiXCR into one record per CDR3 protein. The sample holds around 490,000 distinct CDR3 sequences, about an eighth seen once. The source material was PBMCs, mostly from graft donor cells, sampled 180 days after TCRalphabeta/CD19-depleted stem cell transplant. These receptors all stem from a female patient younger than 10 who had a stem cell transplant for aplastic anemia, so the T cells may come from the graft donor.

This clonotype appeared a few times. The gene calls are TRBV24-1 and TRBJ2-1, with D possibly matching TRBD1 (7 bases). CDR1 and CDR2 from the germline V gene are KGHDR and SFDVKD. V lost 9 bases to trimming and J lost 4 bases, with 12 bases between them. This CDR3 has 13 residues. CDR3 region: CATRRGQYNEQFF. The CDR3 DNA is TGTGCCACCCGGAGGGGGCAGTACAATGAGCAGTTCTTC.

J is TRBJ2-3 and V is TRBV15; TRBD1 might be the D (6 bases). The CDR3 covers 19 residues. Germline V CDR1 and CDR2: LNHNV, YYDKDF (reference sequence). Between the trimmed V and J ends, which lost 0 bases and 1 base, there was a span of 20 bases. The CDR3 bases are TGTGCCACCAGCAGAGATAATTTCCCGGGACACCAAGGCACAGATACGCAGTATTTT. This encodes CATSRDNFPGHQGTDTQYF.

The V call is TRBV7-9, the J call TRBJ2-5; possible D gene TRBD2, 5 bases. Trimming took off 1 base at V and 5 bases at J, with 17 bases between the two ends. The CDR3 loop spans 16 amino acids. Germline-derived CDR1 and CDR2 are SEHNR and FQNEAQ (reference sequence). For the CDR3, the DNA is TGTGCCAGCAGCTTAGGTCCGTTCGGGAAGGTTGAGACCCAGTACTTC. It yields the protein CASSLGPFGKVETQYF.

This clonotype was counted at least ten times. This chain connects TRBV10-3 to TRBJ1-2, with TRBD1 as a possible D gene (5 bases). The CDR3 totals 17 residues. Per the germline V gene, CDR1 is ENHRY and CDR2 is SYGVKD. V lost 4 bases and J lost 0, with 18 bases in between. Here the CDR3 DNA reads TGTGCCATCAGTGGGTATTGGACACCCGAAGCTAACTATGGCTACACCTTC. Translation: CAISGYWTPEANYGYTF.

This chain links TRBV30 with TRBJ2-1; TRBD2 matches 10 bases. The CDR3 length is 16 residues. V lost 4 bases to trimming and J lost 4 bases; unmatched junction nucleotides: 10. Germline-derived CDR1 and CDR2 are GTSNPN and SVGIG (reference sequence). The chain's CDR3 is CAWTPLAGPLYNEQFF. CDR3 nucleotide sequence: TGTGCCTGGACCCCACTAGCGGGACCTCTATACAATGAGCAGTTCTTC. The full variable domain, rest sourced from reference TRBV30 and TRBJ2-1, is SQTIHQWPATLVQPVGSPLSLECTVEGTSNPNLYWYRQAAGRGLQLLFYSVGIGQISSEVPQNLSASRPQDRQFILSSKKLLLSDSGFYLCAWTPLAGPLYNEQFFGPGTRLTVL.

There are a few counts of this clonotype. This chain uses TRBV10-3 with TRBJ1-6, with a tentative D call TRBD1 (6 bases). V lost 4 bases and J 8 bases, leaving 12 bases between the germline ends. CDR3 size: 14 residues. Germline loops: CDR1 ENHRY, CDR2 SYGVKD. CDR3 coding DNA: TGTGCCATCAGTGTTGAGACAGGAGATTCACCCCTCCACTTT. It codes for CAISVETGDSPLHF.

The V gene is TRBV18, the J gene TRBJ2-2; D uncertain. The CDR3 consists of 13 residues. V shed 4 bases and J shed 4 bases, with 7 bases lying between them. Per germline, CDR1 KGHSH and CDR2 LQKENI. The CDR3 DNA follows: TGTGCCAGCTCACGGGTGGTCACCGGGGAGCTGTTTTTT. This encodes CASSRVVTGELFF.

This clonotype was counted a few times. The V call is TRBV6-4, the J call TRBJ1-1, with D hard to call. Germline V gene data show CDR1 as MRHNA and CDR2 as SNTAGT. Trimming cost V 0 bases and J 6 bases, with 11 bases left between them. The CDR3 contains 14 residues. This CDR3 is CASSDSPFVSEAFF. CDR3 coding DNA: TGTGCCAGCAGTGACTCTCCATTCGTCTCTGAAGCTTTCTTT.

The chain recombines TRBV7-2 with TRBJ2-7; TRBD2 matches at 14 bases. Per germline, CDR1 SGHTA and CDR2 FQGNSA. V shed 3 bases and J 4 bases; nucleotides not matched to a gene: 8. CDR3 length: 17 amino acids. In DNA form, the CDR3 reads TGTGCCAGCAGCTTGACTAGCGGGAGGGCCTTAAGGTACGAGCAGTACGTC. Its protein product is CASSLTSGRALRYEQYV.

In its sample, this clonotype was seen a few times. V gene TRBV28 combines with J gene TRBJ2-6; D gene ambiguous. V was pared by 5 bases and J by 0 bases, with 5 bases between. Germline V gene lookup returns CDR1 MDHEN and CDR2 SYDVKM. CDR3 length: 14 amino acids. The CDR3 DNA reads TGTGCCAGCAGTCCGGTCTCTGGGGCCAACGTCCTGACTTTC. It encodes CASSPVSGANVLTF.

This clonotype was picked up a small number of times. V gene TRBV5-1 combines with J gene TRBJ2-1, with 10 bases that match TRBD2. The CDR3 spans 15 residues. V was pared by 4 bases and J by 3 bases, with 4 bases of the junction left unmatched. The V gene's germline CDR1 is SGHRS and CDR2 YFSETQ. The CDR3 here is CASSTLAGNYNEQFF. The CDR3 DNA reads TGCGCCAGCAGCACACTAGCGGGGAACTACAATGAGCAGTTCTTC.

The chain couples TRBV7-3 to TRBJ1-6; 7 bases fit TRBD1. The junction had 4 bases not matched to a gene; V was cut back by 6 bases and J by 5 bases. The CDR3 has 14 residues. Germline lookup yields CDR1 SGHTA and CDR2 FQGTGA. The CDR3 loop reads CASRLQGDNSPLHF. DNA for the CDR3: TGTGCCAGCAGGCTTCAGGGGGATAATTCACCCCTCCACTTT.

In its sample, this clonotype was seen a few times. The chain combines TRBV28 with TRBJ1-1; possibly TRBD1 for D (5 bases). This CDR3 spans 14 amino acids. CDR1 and CDR2 from the germline V gene are MDHEN and SYDVKM. Trimming left V 4 bases short and J 1 base short, with 10 bases between. CDR3 protein: CASSWGIPNTEAFF. Written as DNA, the CDR3 is TGTGCCAGCAGTTGGGGGATACCGAACACTGAAGCTTTCTTT.

This clonotype was seen ten or more times. The CDR3 spells CASSYSFSPLHF. CDR3 DNA: TGTGCCAGCAGTTACTCATTTTCACCCCTCCACTTT. The gene calls are TRBV6-5 and TRBJ1-6, with D unclear. V was trimmed by 0 bases and J by 9 bases, leaving 3 bases between them. Germline V lookup: CDR1 MNHEY, CDR2 SVGAGI. CDR3 size: 12 residues.

This clonotype appeared a few times. The chain recombines TRBV10-3 with TRBJ2-7; D is undetermined. V lost 3 bases and J 8 bases, leaving 29 bases between the germline ends. CDR1 is ENHRY and CDR2 is SYGVKD in the germline V gene. The CDR3 is made up of 18 amino acids. The CDR3: CAISDLPVNLRPPTKQYF. The CDR3 DNA is TGTGCCATCAGTGATCTTCCCGTTAATCTTCGACCGCCTACGAAGCAGTACTTC.

This chain joins TRBV27 and TRBJ2-3; D gene uncertain. The length of the CDR3 is 14 residues. Germline V lookup: CDR1 MNHEY, CDR2 SMNVEV (reference sequence). The V end was cut by 5 bases, the J end by 2 bases, with 11 bases between. The CDR3 loop reads CASSLGWATDTQYF. DNA for the CDR3: TGTGCCAGCAGTCTGGGGTGGGCCACAGATACGCAGTATTTT.

The chain employs TRBV30 and TRBJ1-1, with unresolved D. Trimming pared 3 bases from V and 5 bases from J, leaving 10 bases between. In germline, CDR1 is GTSNPN, CDR2 SVGIG (reference sequence). The CDR3 sequence is 12 residues long. DNA for the CDR3: TGTGCCTGGAGACCCCTGGGGACTGAAGCTTTCTTT. This encodes CAWRPLGTEAFF. The complete variable domain, with remaining parts taken from reference TRBV30 and TRBJ1-1, reads SQTIHQWPATLVQPVGSPLSLECTVEGTSNPNLYWYRQAAGRGLQLLFYSVGIGQISSEVPQNLSASRPQDRQFILSSKKLLLSDSGFYLCAWRPLGTEAFFGQGTRLTVV.

This clonotype was seen a handful of times. V and J are TRBV10-2 and TRBJ2-4, with 14 positions matching TRBD2. V shed 7 bases, J shed 3 bases, and the junction held 11 bases outside the gene matches. Germline values: CDR1 WSHSY, CDR2 SAAADI. The CDR3 runs to 18 residues. The CDR3 DNA sequence: TGCGCCAGCACCGATGGACTAGCGGGAGGCAGTGGCAAAAACATTCAGTACTTC. Its protein product is CASTDGLAGGSGKNIQYF.

CDR3 DNA sequence: TGTGCCACCAGTGCCACAGGGGGGGGTAAGGAGACTGAAGCTTTCTTT. This sequence encodes CATSATGGGKETEAFF. The chain couples TRBV24-1 to TRBJ1-1; 8 bases map to TRBD1. V lost 5 bases and J lost 5; bases outside the gene matches: 12. The CDR3 is 16 amino acids. The germline gives CDR1 KGHDR, CDR2 SFDVKD.

This clonotype has a handful of counts. For the CDR3, the DNA is TGTGCCAGCAGCGCGGGACAGGGGAGACGGACTGAAGCTTTCTTT. Translating it yields CASSAGQGRRTEAFF. The J gene is TRBJ1-1, the V gene TRBV5-5, with 10 positions matching TRBD1. Germline CDR1 is SGHKS and CDR2 is YYEKEE (reference sequence). Trimming took 4 bases from V and 5 from J; bases not matched to a gene: 8. The CDR3 consists of 15 residues.

V is TRBV6-2 or TRBV6-3 and J is TRBJ2-5; possible D gene TRBD1, 5 bases. In germline, CDR1 is MNHEY, CDR2 SVGEGT. V was trimmed by 6 bases and J by 1 base, leaving 12 bases between them. The CDR3 consists of 14 residues. The CDR3 region has the DNA TGTGCCAGCAGGCCTACAGGAACCCAAGAGACCCAGTACTTC. Protein: CASRPTGTQETQYF.

This clonotype appeared a few times. The chain combines TRBV7-8 with TRBJ2-3; 8 nucleotides agree with TRBD1. CDR3 length equals 15 residues. Germline assignment: CDR1 SGHVS and CDR2 FQNEAQ. V was clipped by 4 bases and J by 5 bases; unmatched bases: 8. CDR3 protein: CASSSPGQERDTQYF. As DNA, the CDR3 is TGTGCCAGCAGCTCCCCGGGACAGGAAAGAGATACGCAGTATTTT.

This clonotype was counted many times. The rearrangement joins TRBV5-5 to TRBJ2-2; D could derive from TRBD1 or TRBD2 (5 bases each). The CDR3 contains 15 residues. Germline-derived CDR1 and CDR2 are SGHKS and YYEKEE (reference sequence). The germline V and J ends were trimmed by 4 bases and 3 bases, with 13 bases remaining between them. The CDR3 region is CASSGPGRYTGELFF. CDR3 bases: TGTGCCAGCAGCGGGCCGGGACGTTACACCGGGGAGCTGTTTTTT.

This clonotype was observed a handful of times. The chain joins TRBV5-1 to TRBJ2-7; 7 bases are shared with TRBD1. CDR1 is SGHRS and CDR2 is YFSETQ in the germline V gene. CDR3 length: 15 amino acids. The J segment lost 5 bases and the V segment lost 2 bases, leaving 10 bases of the junction unmatched. The CDR3 loop is CASSFRQGFWDEQYF. CDR3 coding DNA: TGCGCCAGCAGCTTTCGACAGGGTTTCTGGGACGAGCAGTACTTC.

This clonotype occurred a few times. V is TRBV6-2 or TRBV6-3 and J is TRBJ2-1; a weak D match, TRBD1 (5 bases). The V gene lost 5 bases and the J gene lost 4 bases, with 18 bases spanning the gap. Germline CDR1 and CDR2: MNHEY and SVGEGT. The CDR3 has 16 amino acids. This CDR3 is CASSPTYTRQYNEQFF. CDR3 DNA: TGTGCCAGCAGTCCAACTTACACTCGACAGTACAATGAGCAGTTCTTC.